The T cell receptor (beta chain) under discussion was sequenced for a study of graft-versus-host responses after intestinal transplantation. Whole-study context: Every recipient underwent anti-thymocyte globulin induction, then tacrolimus and steroids for around three years. Study observations and caveats: With peak circulating GvH clone levels came an association with early post-transplant HvG declines. High graft-versus-host to host-versus-graft clonal ratios were seen in allografts of patients with graft-donor T cell macrochimerism.

With regard to this clone: Its target is unknown.

This table comes from immunoSEQ multiplex PCR, and its TCRdb copy is limited to in-frame clones, with some not included. The sample lists 100,000 to 130,000 clones; 87% were seen once. V lost 5 bases to trimming and J lost 5 bases, with 11 bases between them. CDR3 size: 13 residues. Looked up from germline, CDR1 is SGHVS and CDR2 is FNYEAQ. The V call is TRBV7-6, the J call TRBJ2-3; D ambiguous. This receptor was taken from a human donor who was the organ donor for an intestinal transplant. Here the sequenced sample was unstimulated CD4+ T cells sorted from spleen or lymph node cells, taken before transplant. CDR3 in DNA: TGTGCCAGCAGCCCCGCCCCAAAAGATACGCAGTATTTT. Protein sequence: CASSPAPKDTQYF.